This paragraph reports one T cell receptor beta chain. As yet, its antigen is unknown. Before sequencing took place, the ViraFEST assay used viral peptide pools to expand antigen-specific CD4+ T cells. At the end of approximately 10 days of culture, CD4+ T cells were isolated. Everyone in the study got two shots of either the BNT162b2 or mRNA-1273 vaccine. Each vaccine recipient was nucleocapsid antibody negative and had no prior SARS-CoV-2 infection. The data are from a study of vaccination effects on CD4 cells after COVID-19. Method: immunoSEQ multiplex PCR; TCRdb's copy keeps in-frame clones and lacks some. The table has about 31,000 clones, roughly 80% seen once. The clonotype originates from a human donor who received a COVID-19 vaccine. The specimen was CD4+ T cells from PBMCs cultured with HCoV-229E spike peptides, collected after COVID-19 vaccination.

CDR3 nucleotides: TGTGCCAGCCGTGGACAACTACAAGAGACCCAGTACTTC. It yields the protein CASRGQLQETQYF. The genes are TRBV27 and TRBJ2-5; D possibly corresponds to TRBD1 (5 bases). V was shortened by 8 bases and J by 2 bases, with 12 bases between the two germline ends. The V gene's germline CDR1 is MNHEY and CDR2 SMNVEV (reference sequence). The CDR3 has 13 amino acids.